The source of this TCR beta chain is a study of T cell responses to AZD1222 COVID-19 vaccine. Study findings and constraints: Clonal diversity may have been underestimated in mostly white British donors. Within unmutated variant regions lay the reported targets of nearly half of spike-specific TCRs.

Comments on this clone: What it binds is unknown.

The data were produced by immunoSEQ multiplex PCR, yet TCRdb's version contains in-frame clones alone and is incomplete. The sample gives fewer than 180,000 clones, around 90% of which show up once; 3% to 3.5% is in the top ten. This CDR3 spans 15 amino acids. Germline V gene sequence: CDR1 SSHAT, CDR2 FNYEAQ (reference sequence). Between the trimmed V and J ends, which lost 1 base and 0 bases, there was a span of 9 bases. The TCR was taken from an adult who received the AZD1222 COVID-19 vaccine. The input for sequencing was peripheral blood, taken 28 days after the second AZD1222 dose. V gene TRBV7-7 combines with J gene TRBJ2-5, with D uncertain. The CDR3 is CASSLGRTYQETQYF. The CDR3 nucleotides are TGTGCCAGCAGCTTAGGACGGACCTACCAAGAGACCCAGTACTTC.